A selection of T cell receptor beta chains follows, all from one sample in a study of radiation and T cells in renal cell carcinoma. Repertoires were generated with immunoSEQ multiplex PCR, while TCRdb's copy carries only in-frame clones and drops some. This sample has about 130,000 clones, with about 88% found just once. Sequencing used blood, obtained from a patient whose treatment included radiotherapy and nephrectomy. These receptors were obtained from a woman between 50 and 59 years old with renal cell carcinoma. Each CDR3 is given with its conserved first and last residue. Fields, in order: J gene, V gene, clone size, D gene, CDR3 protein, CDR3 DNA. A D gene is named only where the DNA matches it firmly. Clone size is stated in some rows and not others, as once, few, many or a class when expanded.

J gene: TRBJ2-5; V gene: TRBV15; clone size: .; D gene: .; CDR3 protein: CATSRVPYEETQYF; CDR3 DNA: TGTGCCACCAGCAGAGTCCCCTACGAAGAGACCCAGTACTTC
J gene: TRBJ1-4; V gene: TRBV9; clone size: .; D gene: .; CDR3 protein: CASSVGGDFNEKLFF; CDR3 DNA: TGTGCCAGCAGCGTAGGGGGGGACTTTAATGAAAAACTGTTTTTT
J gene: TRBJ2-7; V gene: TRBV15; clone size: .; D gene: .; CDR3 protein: CATGGGGGLYEQYF; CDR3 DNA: TGTGCCACCGGCGGGGGCGGGGGACTCTACGAGCAGTACTTC
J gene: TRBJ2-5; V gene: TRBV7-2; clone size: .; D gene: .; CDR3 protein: CASSLDSAQETQYF; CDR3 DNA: TGTGCCAGCAGCTTAGACAGCGCCCAGGAGACCCAGTACTTC
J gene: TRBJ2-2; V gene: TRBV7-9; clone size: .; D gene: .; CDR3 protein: CASSLVEVGELFF; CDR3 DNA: TGTGCCAGCAGCTTAGTGGAGGTCGGGGAGCTGTTTTTT
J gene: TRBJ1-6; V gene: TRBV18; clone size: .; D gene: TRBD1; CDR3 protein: CASSLGQGGSPLHF; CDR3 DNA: TGTGCCAGCTCACTGGGACAGGGGGGTTCACCCCTCCACTTT
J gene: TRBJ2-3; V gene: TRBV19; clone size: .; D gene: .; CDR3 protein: CASRGGYSTDTQYF; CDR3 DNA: TGTGCCAGTAGAGGGGGGTACAGCACAGATACGCAGTATTTT
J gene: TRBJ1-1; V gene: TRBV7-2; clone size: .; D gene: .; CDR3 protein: CASSLESRANTEAFF; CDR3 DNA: TGTGCCAGCAGCTTAGAGTCCAGGGCGAACACTGAAGCTTTCTTT
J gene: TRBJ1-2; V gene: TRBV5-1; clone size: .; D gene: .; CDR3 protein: CASSTGNYGYTF; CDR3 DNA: TGCGCCAGCAGCACCGGGAACTATGGCTACACCTTC
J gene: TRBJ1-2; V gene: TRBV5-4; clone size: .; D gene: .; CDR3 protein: CASSTSRGSYGYTF; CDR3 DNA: TGTGCCAGCAGCACCTCACGGGGTTCCTATGGCTACACCTTC
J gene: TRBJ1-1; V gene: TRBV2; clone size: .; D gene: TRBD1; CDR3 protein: CASNNYRGAEAFF; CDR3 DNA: TGTGCCAGCAACAACTACAGGGGTGCTGAAGCTTTCTTT
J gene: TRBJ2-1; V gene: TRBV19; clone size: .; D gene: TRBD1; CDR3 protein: CASSARTGGEQFF; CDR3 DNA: TGTGCCAGTAGTGCGCGGACAGGGGGTGAGCAGTTCTTC
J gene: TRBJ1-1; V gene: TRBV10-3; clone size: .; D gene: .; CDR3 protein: CAISRDLRNTEAFF; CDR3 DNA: TGTGCCATCAGTCGGGACCTTAGGAACACTGAAGCTTTCTTT
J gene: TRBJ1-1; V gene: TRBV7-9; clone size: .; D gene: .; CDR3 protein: CASSLKGSNTEAFF; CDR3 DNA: TGTGCCAGCAGCTTAAAGGGTTCGAACACTGAAGCTTTCTTT
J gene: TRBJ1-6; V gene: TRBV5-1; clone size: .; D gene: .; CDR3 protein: CASSTTGPNSPLHF; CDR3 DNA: TGCGCCAGCAGCACAACAGGGCCGAATTCACCCCTCCACTTT
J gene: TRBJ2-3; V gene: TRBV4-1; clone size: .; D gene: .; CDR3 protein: CASSQDAVTDTQYF; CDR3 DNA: TGCGCCAGCAGCCAAGACGCGGTTACAGATACGCAGTATTTT
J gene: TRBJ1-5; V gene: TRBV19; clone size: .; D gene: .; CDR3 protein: CASRPLDGPFNQPQHF; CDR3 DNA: TGTGCCAGTAGACCCTTGGACGGCCCCTTCAATCAGCCCCAGCATTTT
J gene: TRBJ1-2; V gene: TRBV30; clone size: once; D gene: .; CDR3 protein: CAWSDNMVMNYGYTF; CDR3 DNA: TGTGCCTGGAGTGATAACATGGTTATGAACTATGGCTACACCTTC
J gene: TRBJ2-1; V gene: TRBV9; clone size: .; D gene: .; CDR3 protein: CASSPYIDNEQFF; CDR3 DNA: TGTGCCAGCAGCCCCTACATAGACAATGAGCAGTTCTTC
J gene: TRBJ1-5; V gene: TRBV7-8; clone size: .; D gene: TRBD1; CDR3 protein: CASTGQGDQPQHF; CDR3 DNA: TGTGCCAGCACCGGGCAGGGGGATCAGCCCCAGCATTTT
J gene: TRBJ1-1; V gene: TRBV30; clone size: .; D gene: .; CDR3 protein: CAWTTLGWNTEAFF; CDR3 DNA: TGTGCCTGGACAACGCTAGGGTGGAACACTGAAGCTTTCTTT
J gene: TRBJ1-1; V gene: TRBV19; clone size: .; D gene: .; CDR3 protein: CASSNGQNTEAFF; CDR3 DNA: TGTGCCAGTAGTAACGGCCAGAACACTGAAGCTTTCTTT
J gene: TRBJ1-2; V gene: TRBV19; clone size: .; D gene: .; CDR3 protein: CASSIRSNFDYGYTF; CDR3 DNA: TGTGCCAGTAGTATAAGGTCCAACTTTGACTATGGCTACACCTTC
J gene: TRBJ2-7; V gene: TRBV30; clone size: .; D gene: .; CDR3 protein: CAWSVGTPAYEQYF; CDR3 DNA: TGTGCCTGGAGTGTAGGGACACCAGCCTACGAGCAGTACTTC
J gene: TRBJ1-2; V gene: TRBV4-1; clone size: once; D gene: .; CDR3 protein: CASSQRGGHYGYTF; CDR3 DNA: TGCGCCAGCAGCCAAAGAGGGGGACACTATGGCTACACCTTC